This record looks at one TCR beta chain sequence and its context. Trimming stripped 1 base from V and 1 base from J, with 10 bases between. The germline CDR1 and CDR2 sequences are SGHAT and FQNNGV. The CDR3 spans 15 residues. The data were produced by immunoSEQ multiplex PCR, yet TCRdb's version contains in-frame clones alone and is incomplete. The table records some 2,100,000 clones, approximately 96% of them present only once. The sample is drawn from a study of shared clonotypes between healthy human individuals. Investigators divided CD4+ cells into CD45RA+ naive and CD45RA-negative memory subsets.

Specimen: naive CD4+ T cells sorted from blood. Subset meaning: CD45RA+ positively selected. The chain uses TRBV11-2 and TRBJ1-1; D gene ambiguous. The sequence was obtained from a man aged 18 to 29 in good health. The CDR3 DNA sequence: TGTGCCAGCAGCTTAGTCCCTACAGCGAACACTGAAGCTTTCTTT. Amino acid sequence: CASSLVPTANTEAFF.